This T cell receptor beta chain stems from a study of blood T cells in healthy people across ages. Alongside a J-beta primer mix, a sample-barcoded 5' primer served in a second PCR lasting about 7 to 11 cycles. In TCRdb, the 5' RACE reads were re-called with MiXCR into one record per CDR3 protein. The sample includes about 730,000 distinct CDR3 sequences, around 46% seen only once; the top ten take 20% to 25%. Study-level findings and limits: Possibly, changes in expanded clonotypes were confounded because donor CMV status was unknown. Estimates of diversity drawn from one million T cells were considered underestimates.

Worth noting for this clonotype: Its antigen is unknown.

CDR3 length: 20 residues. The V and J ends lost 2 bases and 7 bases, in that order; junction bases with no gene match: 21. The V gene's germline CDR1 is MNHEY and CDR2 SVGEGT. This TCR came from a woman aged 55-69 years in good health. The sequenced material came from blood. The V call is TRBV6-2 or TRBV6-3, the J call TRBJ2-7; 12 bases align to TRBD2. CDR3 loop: CASSYPPLAGGLSSYNEQYF. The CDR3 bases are TGTGCCAGCAGTTACCCCCCGCTAGCGGGGGGGCTAAGCTCCTACAATGAGCAGTACTTC.